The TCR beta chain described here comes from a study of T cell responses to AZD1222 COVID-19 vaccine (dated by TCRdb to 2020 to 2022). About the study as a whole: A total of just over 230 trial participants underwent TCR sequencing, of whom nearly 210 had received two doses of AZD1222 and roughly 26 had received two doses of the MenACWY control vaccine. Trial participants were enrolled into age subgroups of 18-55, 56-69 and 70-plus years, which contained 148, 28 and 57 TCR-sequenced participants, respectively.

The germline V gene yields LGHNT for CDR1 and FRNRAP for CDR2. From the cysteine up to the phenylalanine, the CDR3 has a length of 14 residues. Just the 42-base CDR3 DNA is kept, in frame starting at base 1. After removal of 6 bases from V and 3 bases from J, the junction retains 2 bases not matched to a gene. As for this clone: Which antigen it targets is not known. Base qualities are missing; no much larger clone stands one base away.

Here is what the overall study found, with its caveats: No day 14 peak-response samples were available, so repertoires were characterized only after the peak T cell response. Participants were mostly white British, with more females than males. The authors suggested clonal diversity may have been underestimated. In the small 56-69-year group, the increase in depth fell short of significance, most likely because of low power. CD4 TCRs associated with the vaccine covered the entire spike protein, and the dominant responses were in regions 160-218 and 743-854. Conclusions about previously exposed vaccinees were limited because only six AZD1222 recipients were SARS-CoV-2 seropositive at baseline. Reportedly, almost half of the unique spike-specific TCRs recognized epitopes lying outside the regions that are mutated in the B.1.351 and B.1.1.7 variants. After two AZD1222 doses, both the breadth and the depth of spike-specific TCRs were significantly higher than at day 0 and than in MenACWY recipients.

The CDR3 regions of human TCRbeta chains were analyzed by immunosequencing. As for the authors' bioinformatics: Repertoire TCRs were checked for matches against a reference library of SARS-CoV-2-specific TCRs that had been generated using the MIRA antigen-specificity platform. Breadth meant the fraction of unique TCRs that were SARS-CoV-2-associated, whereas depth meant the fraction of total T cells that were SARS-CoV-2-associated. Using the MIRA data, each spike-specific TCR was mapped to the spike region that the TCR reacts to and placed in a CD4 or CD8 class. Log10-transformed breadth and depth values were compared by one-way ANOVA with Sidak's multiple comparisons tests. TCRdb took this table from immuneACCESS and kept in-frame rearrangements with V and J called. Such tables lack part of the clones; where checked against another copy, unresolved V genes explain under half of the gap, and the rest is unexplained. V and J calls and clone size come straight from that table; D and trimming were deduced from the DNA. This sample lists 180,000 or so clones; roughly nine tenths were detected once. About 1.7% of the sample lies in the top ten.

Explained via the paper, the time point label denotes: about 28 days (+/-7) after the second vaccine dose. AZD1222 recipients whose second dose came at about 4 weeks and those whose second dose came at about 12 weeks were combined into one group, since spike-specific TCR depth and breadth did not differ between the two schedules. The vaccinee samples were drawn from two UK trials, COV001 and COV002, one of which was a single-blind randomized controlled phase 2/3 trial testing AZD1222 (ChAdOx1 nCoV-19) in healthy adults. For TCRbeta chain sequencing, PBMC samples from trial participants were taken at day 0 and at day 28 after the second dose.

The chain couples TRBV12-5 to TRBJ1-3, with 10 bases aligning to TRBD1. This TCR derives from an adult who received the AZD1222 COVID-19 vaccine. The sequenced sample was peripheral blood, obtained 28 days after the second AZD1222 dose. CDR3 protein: CASGWTGGGNTIYF. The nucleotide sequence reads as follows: TGTGCTAGTGGGTGGACAGGGGGTGGAAACACCATATATTTT.